This T cell receptor (gamma chain) was recovered during a study of human gamma delta and Vdelta1 T cells. This clone was found a few times. TCRdb reprocessed the PCR reads through CATT. The profile shows about 610 gamma-chain clones, roughly 13% of them singletons. This CDR3 has 14 amino acids. V lost 0 bases, J lost 1 base, and 3 bases stayed unmatched. Germline assignment: CDR1 EGSNGY and CDR2 YDSYNSKV. The sequence derives from a human donor in good health. The specimen sequenced was Vdelta1 gamma-delta T cells from blood. This sequence joins TRGV2 and TRGJ1 or TRGJ2. CDR3 in amino acids: CATWDGKNYYKKLF. Here the CDR3 DNA reads TGTGCCACCTGGGACGGGAAAAATTATTATAAGAAACTCTTT.